Given below is one T cell receptor (beta chain) in context. Its specificity is not known. The germline V gene has CDR1 LNHNV and CDR2 YYDKDF (reference sequence). The germline V and J ends were trimmed by 5 bases and 3 bases, with 11 bases remaining between them. CDR3 length: 14 amino acids. The sample is drawn from a study of cytomegalovirus exposure and HLA in healthy donors. The overall study: A subsequent analysis stated that the 120 or so validation repertoires were run on the same platform as the roughly 670 first-cohort repertoires. Study findings and constraints: It was reported that the classifier diagnosed cytomegalovirus status with high specificity and sensitivity in both the original and validation cohorts. There were over 150 TCR beta chains listed as cytomegalovirus-associated. TCR clusters originating in the first cohort tended to co-occur in the 120 validation repertoires, according to a later analysis.

This table comes from immunoSEQ multiplex PCR, and its TCRdb copy is limited to in-frame clones, with some not included. The top ten clones hold less than 1.5% of a sample with about 120,000 clones, roughly 89% of them seen once. This clonotype originated in a woman under 30 in good health and CMV-seronegative. The J gene is TRBJ2-1, the V gene TRBV15; a weak D match, TRBD2 (6 bases). The material sequenced was PBMCs. The CDR3 DNA reads TGTGCCACCAGCGCGGGGCTCAACTACAATGAGCAGTTCTTC. Protein: CATSAGLNYNEQFF.